This paragraph covers one TCR beta chain sequence. What it binds is unknown. The source of the sample is a study of cytomegalovirus exposure and HLA in healthy donors. Across the study: The same platform used for the 500 to 850 first-cohort repertoires was also used for the roughly 120 validation repertoires, as a later analysis reported. Findings and limits, study-wide: In vitro data verified a few CMV-associated chains as specific for CMV antigens. Overall, roughly 170 TCR beta chains were annotated as cytomegalovirus-associated. That first-cohort TCR clusters tended to co-occur in the 100 to 150 validation repertoires was found in a later analysis.

The method was immunoSEQ multiplex PCR; TCRdb's version includes in-frame clones alone and lacks a portion of them. The sample has 130,000 or so clones; 89% are singletons. Trimming left V 4 bases short and J 6 bases short, with 13 bases between. The CDR3 length is 14 residues. Germline V lookup: CDR1 MGHRA, CDR2 YSYEKL. The chain links TRBV4-1 to TRBJ2-1; possible D gene TRBD1, 5 bases. Source material: PBMCs. The TCR comes from a young woman in good health and CMV-seronegative. For the CDR3, the DNA is TGCGCCAGCAGCCCCGGTACAGGCTCCAATGAGCAGTTCTTC. Translation: CASSPGTGSNEQFF.